The present T cell receptor (beta chain) was sequenced within a study of shared clonotypes between healthy human individuals. Whole-study results and caveats: Generation probabilities were higher for clonotypes shared across all four sorted-subset donors than for unshared ones. Enrolling few donors narrowed the genetic and exposure-history diversity that was represented.

Comment on this clone: Its specificity is unknown.

The assay was carried out at the deep level. Generated by immunoSEQ multiplex PCR, the TCRdb table keeps only in-frame clones and is missing some. The table has more than 2 million clones, 95% seen once; the top ten hold more than 0.1%. The TCR sequence derives from a young man in good health. The sequencing sample was made of naive CD4+ T cells sorted from blood. The subset was: CD45RA+ positively selected.

In DNA form, the CDR3 reads TGTGCCAGCGGAACTGGCCCCTCTGAGCAGTTCTTC. Amino acids: CASGTGPSEQFF. The chain combines TRBV27 with TRBJ2-1; the D is unclear. Per the germline V gene, CDR1 is MNHEY and CDR2 is SMNVEV (reference sequence). The CDR3 spans 12 residues. V lost 8 bases and J lost 9, with 14 bases in between.